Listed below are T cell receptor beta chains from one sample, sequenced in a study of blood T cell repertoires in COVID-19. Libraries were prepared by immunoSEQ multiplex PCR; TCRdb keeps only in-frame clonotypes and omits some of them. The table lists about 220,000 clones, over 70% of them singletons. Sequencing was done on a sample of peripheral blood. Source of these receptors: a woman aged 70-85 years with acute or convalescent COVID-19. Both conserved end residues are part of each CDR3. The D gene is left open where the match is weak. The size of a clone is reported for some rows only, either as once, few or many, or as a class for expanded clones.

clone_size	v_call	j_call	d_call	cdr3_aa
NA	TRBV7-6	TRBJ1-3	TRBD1	CASSLWSGGQDTIYF
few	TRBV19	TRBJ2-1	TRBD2	CATIGGGSSSYNEQFF
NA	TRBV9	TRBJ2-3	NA	CASSEWPQDTQYF
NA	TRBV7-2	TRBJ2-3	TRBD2	CASSPTSGYLWRQYF
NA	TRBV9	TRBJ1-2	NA	CASSVEWAGTYGYTF
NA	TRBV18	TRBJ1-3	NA	CASSPEGSGNTIYF
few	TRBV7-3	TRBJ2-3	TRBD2	CASSSGTSGTQYF
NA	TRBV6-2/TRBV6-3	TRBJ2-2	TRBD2	CASRPPTGGDTGELFF
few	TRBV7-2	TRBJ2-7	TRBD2	CASSLDPSGSYEQYF
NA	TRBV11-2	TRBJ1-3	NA	CASSLAGVTIYF
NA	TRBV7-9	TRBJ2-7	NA	CASSQDSAYEQYF
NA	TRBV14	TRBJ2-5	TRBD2	CASSQGTSGGAQYF
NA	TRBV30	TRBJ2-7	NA	CAWSDSGEQYF
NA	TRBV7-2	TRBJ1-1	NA	CASSLESGRGTEAFF
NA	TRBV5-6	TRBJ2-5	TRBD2	CASSSQGGGGLETQYF
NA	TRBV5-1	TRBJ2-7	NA	CASSFRDSAREQYF
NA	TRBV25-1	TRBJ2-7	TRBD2	CASSDGGAYEQYF
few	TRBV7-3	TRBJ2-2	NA	CASGKTENTGELFF
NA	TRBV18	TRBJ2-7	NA	CASSGGTVELNYEQYF
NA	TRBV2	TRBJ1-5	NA	CASSPDSSNQPQHF
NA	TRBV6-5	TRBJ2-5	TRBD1	CASSDRAGRQETQYF
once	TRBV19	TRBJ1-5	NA	CASSISRVRQPQHF